The 21 T cell receptor beta chains below were found in one sample sequenced in a study of control samples from healthy donors and cancer patients. Produced via immunoSEQ multiplex PCR; TCRdb's table is partial and in-frame only. The data hold about 130,000 clones, with roughly 94% observed a single time. The sample comprised PBMCs. All receptors derive from a man in his sixties with colorectal cancer.

The CDR3 sequence: CAISPQGIQPQHF. CDR3 coding DNA: TGTGCCATCAGCCCACAGGGGATTCAGCCCCAGCATTTT. V gene TRBV10-3 combines with J gene TRBJ1-5; 7 bases match TRBD1. CDR1 and CDR2 from the germline V gene are ENHRY and SYGVKD. The CDR3 sequence is 13 residues long. The V and J ends lost 6 bases and 6 bases, in that order; junction bases with no gene match: 5.

The rearrangement links TRBV5-1 to TRBJ1-1, with a tentative D call TRBD1 (6 bases). This CDR3 contains 17 residues. Germline-derived CDR1 and CDR2 are SGHRS and YFSETQ. The V end lost 3 bases, the J end lost 4 bases, and 22 bases lay between the germline ends. The CDR3 loop is CASSSDWRNRAPTEAFF. Here the CDR3 DNA reads TGCGCCAGCAGCTCGGATTGGAGGAACAGGGCCCCCACTGAAGCTTTCTTT.

The chain carries TRBV6-5 and TRBJ1-5; no clear D. CDR3 length: 12 residues. Germline V CDR1 and CDR2: MNHEY, SVGAGI. V lost 6 bases, J lost 4 bases, and 7 bases lay in between. The CDR3 sequence is CASRYTNQPQHF. In DNA, the CDR3 is TGTGCCAGCAGGTACACGAATCAGCCCCAGCATTTT.

V is TRBV3-1 (or the pseudogene TRBV3-2) and J is TRBJ1-1, with D possibly being TRBD1 (5 bases). V lost 0 bases and J lost 11, with 19 bases in between. The CDR3 has 15 amino acids. Germline loops: CDR1 LGHDT, CDR2 YNNKEL (reference sequence). This CDR3 reads CASSQEGVRGKGAFF. CDR3 nucleotide sequence: TGTGCCAGCAGCCAAGAAGGGGTAAGGGGCAAGGGGGCTTTCTTT.

The chain carries TRBV4-2 and TRBJ2-2, with D possibly TRBD2 on 6 matching bases. Germline V CDR1 and CDR2: LGHNA, YNFKEQ. Trimming removed 4 bases from V and 1 base from J, with 7 bases in between. CDR3 length equals 14 residues. The CDR3 sequence is CASSPGGNTGELFF. In nucleotides, the CDR3 is TGTGCCAGCAGCCCCGGGGGGAACACCGGGGAGCTGTTTTTT.

The chain is built from TRBV2 and TRBJ1-1, with TRBD1 identical over 7 bases. From germline, CDR1 is SNHLY and CDR2 FYNNEI. This CDR3 comprises 16 residues. After removal of 0 bases from V and 5 bases from J, the junction contained 9 bases not matched to a gene. CDR3 nucleotides: TGTGCCAGCAGTGAAGCAGACAGGGTGGGTGGGACTGAAGCTTTCTTT. This codes for CASSEADRVGGTEAFF.

J is TRBJ1-1 and V is TRBV5-1; TRBD1 agrees at 7 bases. The CDR3 spans 16 residues. Germline V CDR1 and CDR2: SGHRS, YFSETQ. J gave up 4 bases and V 4 bases, and 13 bases lay outside the gene matches. The CDR3: CASSETGTGWGTEAFF. The CDR3 nucleotides read TGCGCCAGCAGCGAGACAGGGACGGGGTGGGGCACTGAAGCTTTCTTT.

The V and J genes are TRBV12-5 and TRBJ1-2; D perhaps matches TRBD1 (5 bases). V dropped 6 bases and J dropped 3 bases, with 14 bases sitting between them. The CDR3 spans 14 residues. Germline assignment: CDR1 LGHNT and CDR2 FRNRAP. The CDR3: CASGRDRTYYGYTF. As DNA, the CDR3 is TGTGCTAGTGGCCGAGACAGAACCTACTATGGCTACACCTTC.

The rearrangement joins TRBV30 to TRBJ1-1, with D hard to call. V was trimmed by 1 base and J by 11 bases, leaving 14 bases between them. The CDR3 is 12 residues long. In germline, CDR1 is GTSNPN, CDR2 SVGIG (reference sequence). CDR3 coding DNA: TGTGCCTGGAGTGGGGGTTCTAGGGCGGCTTTCTTT. Protein product: CAWSGGSRAAFF. The variable domain in full, with the rest retrieved from reference TRBV30 and TRBJ1-1, is SQTIHQWPATLVQPVGSPLSLECTVEGTSNPNLYWYRQAAGRGLQLLFYSVGIGQISSEVPQNLSASRPQDRQFILSSKKLLLSDSGFYLCAWSGGSRAAFFGQGTRLTVV.

This rearrangement joins TRBV3-1 (or the pseudogene TRBV3-2) to TRBJ1-2; 9 bases are a match to TRBD1. Germline CDR1 LGHDT, CDR2 YNNKEL (reference sequence). The CDR3 has 14 residues. Trimming removed 5 bases from V and 8 bases from J; junction bases left unmatched: 9. CDR3 nucleotide sequence: TGTGCCAGCAGCAGGGGACAGGGACAAGGGGGCTACACCTTC. This encodes CASSRGQGQGGYTF.

The chain is built from TRBV2 and TRBJ1-1; 10 bases agree with TRBD1. Germline values: CDR1 SNHLY, CDR2 FYNNEI. This CDR3 has 14 residues. Losses at the gene ends were 5 bases for V and 1 base for J; bases not matched to a gene: 1. CDR3 sequence: CASSRDRGNTEAFF. As DNA, the CDR3 is TGTGCCAGCAGTAGGGACAGGGGGAACACTGAAGCTTTCTTT.

The rearrangement joins TRBV11-2 to TRBJ2-2, with 7 bases aligning to TRBD1. V shed 8 bases, J shed 6 bases, and the junction held 18 bases outside the gene matches. Germline CDR1 SGHAT, CDR2 FQNNGV. The CDR3 consists of 17 residues. This CDR3 reads CASASREGAGKSGELFF. In nucleotides, the CDR3 is TGTGCCAGCGCCTCCCGAGAGGGGGCAGGCAAATCCGGGGAGCTGTTTTTT.

The rearrangement links TRBV3-1 (or the pseudogene TRBV3-2) to TRBJ2-1; 15 bases match TRBD2. V shed 2 bases, J shed 5 bases, and the junction held 4 bases outside the gene matches. Germline V gene lookup returns CDR1 LGHDT and CDR2 YNNKEL (reference sequence). This CDR3 contains 17 residues. The CDR3 spells CASSQWTSGGDNNEQFF. The CDR3 DNA reads TGTGCCAGCAGCCAATGGACTAGCGGGGGGGATAACAATGAGCAGTTCTTC.

The V call is TRBV6-2 or TRBV6-3, the J call TRBJ1-5; D unresolved. This CDR3 has 13 residues. V lost 6 bases and J lost 8, with 14 bases in between. Germline V gives CDR1 MNHEY, CDR2 SVGEGT. The CDR3 nucleotides are TGTGCCAGCAGCCCCCCGGCCCCAAAGCCCCAGCATTTT. It codes for CASSPPAPKPQHF.

The CDR3 bases are TGTGCCAGCAGCTCAAGACAGGGGATGAACACTGAAGCTTTCTTT. It encodes CASSSRQGMNTEAFF. The V and J genes are TRBV7-9 and TRBJ1-1, with 8 bases fitting TRBD1. After removal of 4 bases from V and 0 bases from J, the junction contained 4 bases not matched to a gene. The CDR3 consists of 15 residues. CDR1 is SEHNR and CDR2 is FQNEAQ in the germline V gene (reference sequence).

The CDR3 loop reads CSVGQGSSYEQYF. CDR3 DNA: TGCAGCGTGGGACAGGGAAGCTCCTACGAGCAGTACTTC. The chain employs TRBV29-1 and TRBJ2-7; 9 bases are a match to TRBD1. The CDR3 extends over 13 amino acids. Unmatched junction bases numbered 3, after V lost 6 bases and J lost 0 bases. Germline loops: CDR1 SQVTM, CDR2 ANQGSEA.

This clone was picked up a small number of times. This sequence joins TRBV19 and TRBJ1-5, with D tentatively TRBD1 (6 bases). Per the germline V gene, CDR1 is LNHDA and CDR2 is SQIVND (reference sequence). V lost 2 bases, J lost 7 bases, and 12 bases lay in between. This CDR3 is built from 14 residues. CDR3 residues: CASSIIGGNQPQHF. The CDR3 coding sequence is TGTGCCAGTAGTATAATAGGGGGAAACCAGCCCCAGCATTTT.

J is TRBJ1-2 and V is TRBV2; possible D gene TRBD1, 5 bases. V shed 2 bases and J shed 4 bases, with 14 bases lying between them. The CDR3 is made up of 15 amino acids. The V gene's germline CDR1 is SNHLY and CDR2 FYNNEI. The CDR3 coding sequence is TGTGCCAGCAGTGAATCGGGGGTTGGGGTCTATGGCTACACCTTC. It yields the protein CASSESGVGVYGYTF.

The chain combines TRBV18 with TRBJ1-4; maybe TRBD1 (6 bases). The CDR3 consists of 18 residues. Germline loops: CDR1 KGHSH, CDR2 LQKENI. Trimming removed 5 bases at V and 7 bases at J, with 26 bases between. As DNA, the CDR3 is TGTGCCAGCTCAAAAGCCCCCGATAACAGGGCGGCAGGTGAAAAACTGTTTTTT. Translated: CASSKAPDNRAAGEKLFF.

The chain couples TRBV7-9 to TRBJ1-2; the D gene is possibly TRBD1 (5 bases). CDR1 SEHNR and CDR2 FQNEAQ come from the germline V gene (reference sequence). The CDR3 covers 15 residues. V was cut by 3 bases and J by 8 bases, with 19 bases left in between. The CDR3 here is CASSLEGSGSRGYTF. CDR3 nucleotide sequence: TGTGCCAGCAGCTTGGAGGGGAGCGGGAGTAGGGGCTACACCTTC.

The CDR3 sequence: CASSGQTYEQYF. The CDR3 nucleotides are TGTGCCAGCAGCGGTCAGACCTACGAGCAGTACTTC. The chain has TRBV6-2 or TRBV6-3 and TRBJ2-7, with D unresolved. The CDR3 runs to 12 residues. Germline values: CDR1 MNHEY, CDR2 SVGEGT. V shed 6 bases and J shed 2 bases, with 8 bases lying between them.